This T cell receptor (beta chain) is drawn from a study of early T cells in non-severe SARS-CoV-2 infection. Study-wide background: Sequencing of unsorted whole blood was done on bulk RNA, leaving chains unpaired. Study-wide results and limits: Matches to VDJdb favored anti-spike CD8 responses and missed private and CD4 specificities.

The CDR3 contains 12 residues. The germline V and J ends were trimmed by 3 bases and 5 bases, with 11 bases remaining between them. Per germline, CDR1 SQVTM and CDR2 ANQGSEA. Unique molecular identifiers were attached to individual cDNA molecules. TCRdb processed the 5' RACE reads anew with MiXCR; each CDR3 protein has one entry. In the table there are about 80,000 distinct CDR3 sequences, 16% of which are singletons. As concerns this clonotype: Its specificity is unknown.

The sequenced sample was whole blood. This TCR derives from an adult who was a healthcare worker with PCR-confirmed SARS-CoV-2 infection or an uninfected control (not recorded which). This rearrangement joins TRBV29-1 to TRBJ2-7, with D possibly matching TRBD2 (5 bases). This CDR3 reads CSVDIGSDEQYF. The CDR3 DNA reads TGCAGCGTTGATATAGGGAGCGACGAGCAGTACTTC.